This T cell receptor beta chain was obtained from a study of patients and donors after allogeneic stem cell transplantation. TCRdb itself ran the RT-PCR reads through MiXCR, one entry per CDR3 protein. The sample contains 920,000 or so distinct CDR3 sequences, around 17% of which appear only once. This CDR3 has 13 amino acids. The germline V gene has CDR1 LNHDA and CDR2 SQIVND (reference sequence). Trimming took 9 bases from V and 9 from J; bases not matched to a gene: 8. Sequenced input: blood, either unsorted or a sorted T cell fraction (not recorded which). The V and J genes are TRBV19 and TRBJ1-1; 12 nucleotides line up with TRBD1. The TCR originated in a human donor who was either an allogeneic HSCT recipient or a stem cell or donor lymphocyte infusion donor (not recorded which). It is not recorded whose cells these are; they may come from a transplant donor. DNA of the CDR3: TGTGCCAGCTCGGGACAGGGGGCAGGTAAAGCTTTCTTT. Its translation is CASSGQGAGKAFF.